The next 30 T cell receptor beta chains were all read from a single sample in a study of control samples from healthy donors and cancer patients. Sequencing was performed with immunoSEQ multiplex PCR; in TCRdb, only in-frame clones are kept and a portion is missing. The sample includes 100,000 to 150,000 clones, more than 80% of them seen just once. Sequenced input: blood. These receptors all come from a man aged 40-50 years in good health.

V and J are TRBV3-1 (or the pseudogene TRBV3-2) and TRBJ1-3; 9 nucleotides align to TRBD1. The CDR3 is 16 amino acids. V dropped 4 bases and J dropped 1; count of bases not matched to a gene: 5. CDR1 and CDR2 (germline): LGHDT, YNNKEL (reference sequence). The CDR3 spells CASSPIGTGSGNTIYF. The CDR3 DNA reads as TGTGCCAGCAGCCCCATAGGGACAGGGTCTGGAAACACCATATATTTT.

In DNA form, the CDR3 reads TGTGCCAGCAGTTTTGGCGACACTGAAGCTTTCTTT. Encoded protein: CASSFGDTEAFF. The V gene is TRBV28, the J gene TRBJ1-1; D unclear. CDR1 and CDR2 (germline): MDHEN, SYDVKM. The V end was cut by 3 bases, the J end by 3 bases, with 5 bases between. This CDR3 is built from 12 residues.

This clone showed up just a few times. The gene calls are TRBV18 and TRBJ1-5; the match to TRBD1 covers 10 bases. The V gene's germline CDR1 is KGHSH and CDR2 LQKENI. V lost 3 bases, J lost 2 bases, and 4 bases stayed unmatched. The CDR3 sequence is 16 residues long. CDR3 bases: TGTGCCAGCTCACCCCTCGGGACAGGGGGCAATCAGCCCCAGCATTTT. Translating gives CASSPLGTGGNQPQHF. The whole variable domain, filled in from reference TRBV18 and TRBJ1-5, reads NAGVMQNPRHLVRRRGQEARLRCSPMKGHSHVYWYRQLPEEGLKFMVYLQKENIIDESGMPKERFSAEFPKEGPSILRIQQVVRGDSAAYFCASSPLGTGGNQPQHFGDGTRLSIL.

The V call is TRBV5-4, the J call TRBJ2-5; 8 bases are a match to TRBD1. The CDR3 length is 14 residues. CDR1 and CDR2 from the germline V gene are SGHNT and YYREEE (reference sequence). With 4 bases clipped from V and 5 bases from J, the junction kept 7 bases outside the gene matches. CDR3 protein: CASSVTGGKETQYF. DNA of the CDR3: TGTGCCAGCAGCGTAACAGGGGGTAAGGAGACCCAGTACTTC.

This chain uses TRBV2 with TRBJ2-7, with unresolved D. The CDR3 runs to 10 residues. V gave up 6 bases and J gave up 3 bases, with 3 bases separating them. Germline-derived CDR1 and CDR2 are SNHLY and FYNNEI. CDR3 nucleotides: TGTGCCAGCAGAGACTACGAGCAGTACTTC. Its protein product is CASRDYEQYF. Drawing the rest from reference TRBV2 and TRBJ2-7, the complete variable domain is EPEVTQTPSHQVTQMGQEVILRCVPISNHLYFYWYRQILGQKVEFLVSFYNNEISEKSEIFDDQFSVERPDGSNFTLKIRSTKLEDSAMYFCASRDYEQYFGPGTRLTVT.

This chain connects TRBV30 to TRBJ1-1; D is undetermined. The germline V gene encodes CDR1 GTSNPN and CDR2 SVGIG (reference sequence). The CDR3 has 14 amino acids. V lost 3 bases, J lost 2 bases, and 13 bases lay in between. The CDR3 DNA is TGTGCCTGGAGGCGTCAGGTAATAAACACTGAAGCTTTCTTT. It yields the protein CAWRRQVINTEAFF.

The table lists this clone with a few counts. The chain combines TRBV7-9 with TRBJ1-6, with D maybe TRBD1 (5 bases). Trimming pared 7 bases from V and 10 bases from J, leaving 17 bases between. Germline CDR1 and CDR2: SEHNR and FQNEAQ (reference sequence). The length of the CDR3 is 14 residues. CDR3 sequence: CASTVGEWESPLHF. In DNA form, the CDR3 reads TGTGCCAGCACCGTAGGGGAGTGGGAGTCACCCCTCCACTTT.

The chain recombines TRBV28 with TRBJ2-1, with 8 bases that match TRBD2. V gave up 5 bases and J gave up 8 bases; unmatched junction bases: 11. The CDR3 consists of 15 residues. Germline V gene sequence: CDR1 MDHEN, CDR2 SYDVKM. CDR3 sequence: CASSPPGLVSHEQFF. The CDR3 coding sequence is TGTGCCAGCAGTCCACCGGGACTAGTTTCCCATGAGCAGTTCTTC.

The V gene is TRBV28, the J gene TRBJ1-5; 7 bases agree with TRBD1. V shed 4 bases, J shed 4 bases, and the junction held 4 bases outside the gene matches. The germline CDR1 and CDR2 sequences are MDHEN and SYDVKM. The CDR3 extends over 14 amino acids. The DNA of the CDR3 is TGTGCCAGCAGTTCGGGACAGAGAAATCAGCCCCAGCATTTT. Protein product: CASSSGQRNQPQHF.

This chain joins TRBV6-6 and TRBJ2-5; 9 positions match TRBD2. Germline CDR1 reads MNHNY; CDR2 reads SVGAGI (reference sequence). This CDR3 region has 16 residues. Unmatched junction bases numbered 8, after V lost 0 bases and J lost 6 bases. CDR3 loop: CASSYSLAGGEQTQYF. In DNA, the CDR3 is TGTGCCAGCAGTTACTCCCTGGCGGGGGGGGAACAGACCCAGTACTTC.

In DNA, the CDR3 is TGTGCCAGCAGCCAAGGGGCTCAGCCCCAGCATTTT. Amino acid sequence: CASSQGAQPQHF. The chain uses TRBV3-1 (or the pseudogene TRBV3-2) and TRBJ1-5; D remains ambiguous. Germline CDR1 reads LGHDT; CDR2 reads YNNKEL (reference sequence). CDR3 length equals 12 residues. V was cut by 1 base and J by 6 bases, with 4 bases left in between.

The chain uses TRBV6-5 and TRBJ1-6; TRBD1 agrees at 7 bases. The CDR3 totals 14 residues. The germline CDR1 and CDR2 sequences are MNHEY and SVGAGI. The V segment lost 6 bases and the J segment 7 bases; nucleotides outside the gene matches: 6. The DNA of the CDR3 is TGTGCCAGCAGGGGACAGCGACTCAATTCACCCCTCCACTTT. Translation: CASRGQRLNSPLHF.

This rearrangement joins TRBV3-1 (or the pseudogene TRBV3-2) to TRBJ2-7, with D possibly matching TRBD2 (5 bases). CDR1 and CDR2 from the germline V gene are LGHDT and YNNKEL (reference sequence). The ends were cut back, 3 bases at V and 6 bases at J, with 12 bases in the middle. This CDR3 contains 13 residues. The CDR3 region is CASSQLRGSEQYF. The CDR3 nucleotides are TGTGCCAGCAGCCAGCTTAGAGGGTCCGAGCAGTACTTC.

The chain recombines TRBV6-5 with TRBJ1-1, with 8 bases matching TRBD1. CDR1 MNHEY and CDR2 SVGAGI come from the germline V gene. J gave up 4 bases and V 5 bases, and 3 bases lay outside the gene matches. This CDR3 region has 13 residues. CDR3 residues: CASSRQGSTEAFF. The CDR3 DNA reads TGTGCCAGCAGTCGACAGGGGTCCACTGAAGCTTTCTTT.

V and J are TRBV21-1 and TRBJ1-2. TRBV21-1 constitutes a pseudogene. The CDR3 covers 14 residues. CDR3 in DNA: TGTGCCAGCAGCAAAAAATCATCGTCCTATGGCTACACCTTC. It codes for CASSKKSSSYGYTF.

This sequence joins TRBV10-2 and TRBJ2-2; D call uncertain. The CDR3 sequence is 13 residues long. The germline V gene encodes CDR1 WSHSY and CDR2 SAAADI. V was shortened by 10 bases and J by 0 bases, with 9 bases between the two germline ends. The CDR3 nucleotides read TGCGCCACCCAGGTTGCGAACACCGGGGAGCTGTTTTTT. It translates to CATQVANTGELFF.

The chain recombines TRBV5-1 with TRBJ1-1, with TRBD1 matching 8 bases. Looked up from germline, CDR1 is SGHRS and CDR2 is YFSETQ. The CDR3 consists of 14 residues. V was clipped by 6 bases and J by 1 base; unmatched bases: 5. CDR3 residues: CASTQGGTNTEAFF. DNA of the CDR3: TGCGCCAGCACACAGGGGGGGACGAACACTGAAGCTTTCTTT.

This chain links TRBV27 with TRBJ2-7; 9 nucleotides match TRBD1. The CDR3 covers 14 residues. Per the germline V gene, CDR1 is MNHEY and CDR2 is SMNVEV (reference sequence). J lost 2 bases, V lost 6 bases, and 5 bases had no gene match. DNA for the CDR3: TGTGCCAGCAGGCCGGGACAGGGTACCTACGAGCAGTACTTC. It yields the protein CASRPGQGTYEQYF.

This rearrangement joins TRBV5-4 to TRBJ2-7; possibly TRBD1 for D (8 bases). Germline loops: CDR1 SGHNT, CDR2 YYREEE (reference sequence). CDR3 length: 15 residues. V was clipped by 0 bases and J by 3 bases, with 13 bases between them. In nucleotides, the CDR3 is TGTGCCAGCAGCTTGGGCGGGGGACAGGACTACGAGCAGTACTTC. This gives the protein CASSLGGGQDYEQYF.

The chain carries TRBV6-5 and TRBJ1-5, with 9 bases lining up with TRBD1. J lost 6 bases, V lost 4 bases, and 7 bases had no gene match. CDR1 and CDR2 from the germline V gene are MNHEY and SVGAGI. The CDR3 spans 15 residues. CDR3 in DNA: TGTGCCAGCAGTTCTACGGACAGGGGAAGTCAGCCCCAGCATTTT. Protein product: CASSSTDRGSQPQHF.

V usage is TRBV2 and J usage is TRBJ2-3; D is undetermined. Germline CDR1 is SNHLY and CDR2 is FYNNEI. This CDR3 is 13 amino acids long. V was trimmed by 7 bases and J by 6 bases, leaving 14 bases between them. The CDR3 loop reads CASTVPRFDTQYF. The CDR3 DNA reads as TGTGCCAGCACAGTGCCTAGGTTTGATACGCAGTATTTT.

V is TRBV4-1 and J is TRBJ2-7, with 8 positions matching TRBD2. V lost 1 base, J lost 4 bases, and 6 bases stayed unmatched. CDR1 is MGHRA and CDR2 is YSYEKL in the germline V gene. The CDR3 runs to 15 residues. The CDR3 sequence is CASSQGGTSRYEQYF. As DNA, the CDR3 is TGCGCCAGCAGCCAAGGCGGGACTAGTCGGTACGAGCAGTACTTC.

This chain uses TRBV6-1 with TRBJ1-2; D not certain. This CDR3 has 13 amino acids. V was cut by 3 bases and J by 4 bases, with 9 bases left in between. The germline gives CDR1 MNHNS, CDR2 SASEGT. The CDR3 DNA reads TGTGCCAGCAGTGATAACGGCCTCTATGGCTACACCTTC. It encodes CASSDNGLYGYTF.

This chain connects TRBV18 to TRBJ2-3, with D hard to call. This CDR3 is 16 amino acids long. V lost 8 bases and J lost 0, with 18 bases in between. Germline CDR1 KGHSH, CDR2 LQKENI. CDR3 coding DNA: TGTGCCAGCACACGCTACGATCCTCCTAGCACAGATACGCAGTATTTT. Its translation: CASTRYDPPSTDTQYF.

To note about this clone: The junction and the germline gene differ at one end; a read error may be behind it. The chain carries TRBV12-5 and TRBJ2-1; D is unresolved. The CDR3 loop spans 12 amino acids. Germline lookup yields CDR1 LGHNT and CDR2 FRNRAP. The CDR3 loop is CASGLVFGEKFF. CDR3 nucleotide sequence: TGTGCTAGTGGTTTGGTTTTCGGTGAGAAGTTCTTC.

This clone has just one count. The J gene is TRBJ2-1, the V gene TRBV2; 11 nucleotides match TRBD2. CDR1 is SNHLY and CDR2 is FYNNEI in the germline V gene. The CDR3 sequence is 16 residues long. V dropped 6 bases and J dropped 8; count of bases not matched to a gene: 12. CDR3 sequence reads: CASRATGLAEGDEQFF. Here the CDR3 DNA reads TGTGCCAGCAGAGCCACGGGACTAGCGGAAGGGGATGAGCAGTTCTTC.

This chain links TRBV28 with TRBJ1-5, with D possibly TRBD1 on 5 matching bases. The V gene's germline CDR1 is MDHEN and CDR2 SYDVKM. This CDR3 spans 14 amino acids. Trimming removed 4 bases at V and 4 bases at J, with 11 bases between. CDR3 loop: CASSSWGGNQPQHF. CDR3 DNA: TGTGCCAGCAGTTCCTGGGGGGGGAATCAGCCCCAGCATTTT. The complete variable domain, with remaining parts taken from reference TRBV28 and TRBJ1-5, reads DVKVTQSSRYLVKRTGEKVFLECVQDMDHENMFWYRQDPGLGLRLIYFSYDVKMKEKGDIPEGYSVSREKKERFSLILESASTNQTSMYLCASSSWGGNQPQHFGDGTRLSIL.

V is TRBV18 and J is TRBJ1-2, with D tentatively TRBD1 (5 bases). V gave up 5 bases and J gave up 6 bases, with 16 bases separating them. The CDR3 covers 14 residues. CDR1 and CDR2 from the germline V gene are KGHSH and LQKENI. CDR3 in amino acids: CASSASSPGDGYTF. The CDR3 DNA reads TGTGCCAGCTCAGCATCCTCACCGGGGGATGGCTACACCTTC.

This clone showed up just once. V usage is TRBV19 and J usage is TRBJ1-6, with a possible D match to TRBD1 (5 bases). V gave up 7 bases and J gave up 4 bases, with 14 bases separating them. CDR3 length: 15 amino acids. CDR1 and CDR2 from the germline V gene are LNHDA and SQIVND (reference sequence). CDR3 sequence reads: CASTRGTAYNSPLHF. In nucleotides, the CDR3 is TGTGCCAGTACTAGGGGCACAGCTTATAATTCACCCCTCCACTTT.

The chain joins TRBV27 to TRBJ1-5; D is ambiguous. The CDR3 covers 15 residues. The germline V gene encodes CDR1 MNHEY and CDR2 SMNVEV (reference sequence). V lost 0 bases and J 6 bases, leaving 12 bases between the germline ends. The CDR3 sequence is CASSLSSWPGQPQHF. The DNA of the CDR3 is TGTGCCAGCAGTTTATCGTCTTGGCCAGGTCAGCCCCAGCATTTT.